This TCR beta chain was captured in a study of T cell responses to AZD1222 COVID-19 vaccine. Findings of the study overall: It should be noted that donors were predominantly white British and more often female, and clonal diversity was possibly underestimated.

The CDR3 sequence is 16 residues long. After removal of 4 bases from V and 4 bases from J, the junction contained 9 bases not matched to a gene. Germline CDR1 reads PRHDT; CDR2 reads FYEKMQ (reference sequence). Worth noting for this clone: As yet, its antigen is unknown.

Profiled with immunoSEQ multiplex PCR; TCRdb holds only in-frame clones, not every one. The sample gives some 110,000 clones, roughly 90% of which show up once; roughly 5.1% is in the top ten. The rearrangement uses TRBV13 and TRBJ2-1; 8 nucleotides agree with TRBD1. The clonotype comes from an adult in good health. This material consisted of peripheral blood, taken on day 0 of AZD1222 vaccination. The CDR3 coding sequence is TGTGCCAGCAGCTCCAACCGGGACAGGCCATACAATGAGCAGTTCTTC. Amino acid sequence: CASSSNRDRPYNEQFF.